The clone carrying this T cell receptor (beta chain) was detected a few times. The antigen is undetermined. This record belongs to a study of CD8 T cells in ankylosing spondylitis. TCRdb called the 5' RACE reads again in MiXCR, with one record for every CDR3 protein. Of about 390,000 distinct CDR3 sequences listed, around 24% are singletons. General study points: A number of the motif variants had already been described in reactive arthritis synovial fluid and blood. Characteristic, it appeared, of ankylosing spondylitis blood was a TCR beta motif of about eight highly homologous variants.

The junction had 9 bases not matched to a gene; V was cut back by 7 bases and J by 3 bases. The CDR3 runs 15 residues. Germline CDR1 MDHEN, CDR2 SYDVKM. This TCR derives from a male donor with ankylosing spondylitis. This chain connects TRBV28 to TRBJ2-7, with 10 positions matching TRBD1. Input material: blood, either unsorted or a sorted T cell fraction (not recorded which). The CDR3 DNA reads as TGTGCCAGCACCCCGGGCGGACAGGGGGGCTACGAGCAGTACTTC. It is translated as CASTPGGQGGYEQYF. The full variable domain, in which reference TRBV28 and TRBJ2-7 provide the parts outside the CDR3, is DVKVTQSSRYLVKRTGEKVFLECVQDMDHENMFWYRQDPGLGLRLIYFSYDVKMKEKGDIPEGYSVSREKKERFSLILESASTNQTSMYLCASTPGGQGGYEQYFGPGTRLTVT.